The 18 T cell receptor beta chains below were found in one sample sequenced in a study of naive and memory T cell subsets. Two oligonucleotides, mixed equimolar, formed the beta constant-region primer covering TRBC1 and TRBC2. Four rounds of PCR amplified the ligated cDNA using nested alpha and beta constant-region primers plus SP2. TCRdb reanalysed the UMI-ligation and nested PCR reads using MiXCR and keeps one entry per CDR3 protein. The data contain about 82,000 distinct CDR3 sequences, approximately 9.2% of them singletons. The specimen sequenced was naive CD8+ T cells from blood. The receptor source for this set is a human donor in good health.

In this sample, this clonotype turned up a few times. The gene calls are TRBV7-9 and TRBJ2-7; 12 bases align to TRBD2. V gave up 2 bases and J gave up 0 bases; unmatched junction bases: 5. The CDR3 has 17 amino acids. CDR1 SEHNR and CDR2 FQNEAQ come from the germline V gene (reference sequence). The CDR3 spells CASSLPTTSGSSYEQYF. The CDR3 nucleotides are TGTGCCAGCAGCTTACCAACGACTAGCGGGAGCTCCTACGAGCAGTACTTC.

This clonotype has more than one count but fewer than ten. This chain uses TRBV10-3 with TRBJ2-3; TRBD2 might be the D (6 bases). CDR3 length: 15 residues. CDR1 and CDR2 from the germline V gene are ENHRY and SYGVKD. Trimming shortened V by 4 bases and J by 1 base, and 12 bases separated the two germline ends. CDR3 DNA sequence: TGTGCCATCAGTGTTGAGGGAGGCCGCACAGATACGCAGTATTTT. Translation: CAISVEGGRTDTQYF.

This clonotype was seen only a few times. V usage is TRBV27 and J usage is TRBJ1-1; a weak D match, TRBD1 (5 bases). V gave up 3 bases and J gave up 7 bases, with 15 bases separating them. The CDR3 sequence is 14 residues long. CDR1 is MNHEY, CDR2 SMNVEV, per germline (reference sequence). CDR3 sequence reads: CASSLQGRGFEAFF. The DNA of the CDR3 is TGTGCCAGCAGTTTGCAAGGAAGGGGTTTTGAAGCTTTCTTT.

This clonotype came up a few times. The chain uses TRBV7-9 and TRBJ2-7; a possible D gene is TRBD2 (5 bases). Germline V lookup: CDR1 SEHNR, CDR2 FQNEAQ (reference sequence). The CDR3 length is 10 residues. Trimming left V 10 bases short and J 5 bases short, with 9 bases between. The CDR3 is CATGVHEQYF. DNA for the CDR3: TGTGCCACCGGGGTCCACGAGCAGTACTTC.

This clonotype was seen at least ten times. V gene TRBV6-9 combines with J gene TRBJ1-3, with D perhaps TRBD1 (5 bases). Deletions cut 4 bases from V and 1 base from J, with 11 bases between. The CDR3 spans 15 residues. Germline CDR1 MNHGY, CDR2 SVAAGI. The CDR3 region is CASSCPQGSGNTIYF. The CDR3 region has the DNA TGTGCCAGCAGTTGTCCCCAGGGTTCTGGAAACACCATATATTTT.

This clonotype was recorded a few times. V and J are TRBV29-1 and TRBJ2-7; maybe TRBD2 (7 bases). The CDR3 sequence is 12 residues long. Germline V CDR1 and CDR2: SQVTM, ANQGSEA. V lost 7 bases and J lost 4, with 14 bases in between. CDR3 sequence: CSAEGGPYEQYF. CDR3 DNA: TGCAGCGCCGAGGGGGGGCCGTACGAGCAGTACTTC.

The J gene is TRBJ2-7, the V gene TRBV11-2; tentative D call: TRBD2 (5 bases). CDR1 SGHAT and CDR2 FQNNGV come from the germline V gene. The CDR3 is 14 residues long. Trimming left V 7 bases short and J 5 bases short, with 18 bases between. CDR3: CASTGSRVIDEQYF. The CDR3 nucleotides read TGTGCCAGCACCGGCTCGCGGGTGATCGACGAGCAGTACTTC.

CDR3 nucleotide sequence: TGTGCCAGCAGACCGTCCTCCGGCGGGAGTATGTTAGGGGTTAAAGAGACCCAGTACTTC. Residues: CASRPSSGGSMLGVKETQYF. The chain couples TRBV12-3 or TRBV12-4 to TRBJ2-5, with TRBD2 identical over 7 bases. The length of the CDR3 is 20 residues. The V and J ends lost 6 bases and 3 bases, in that order; junction bases with no gene match: 25.

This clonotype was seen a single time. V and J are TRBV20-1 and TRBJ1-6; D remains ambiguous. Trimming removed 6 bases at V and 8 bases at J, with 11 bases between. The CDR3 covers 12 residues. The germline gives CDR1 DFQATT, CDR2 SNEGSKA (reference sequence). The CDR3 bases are TGCAGTGCAAGCACAGAGGATTCACCCCTCCACTTT. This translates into CSASTEDSPLHF.

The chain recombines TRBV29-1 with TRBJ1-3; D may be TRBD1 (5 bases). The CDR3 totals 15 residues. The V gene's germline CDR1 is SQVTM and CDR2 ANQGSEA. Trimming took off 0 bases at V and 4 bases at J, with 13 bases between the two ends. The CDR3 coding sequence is TGCAGCGTTGAAGAGGGGGACGCTCCGGGAAACACCATATATTTT. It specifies CSVEEGDAPGNTIYF. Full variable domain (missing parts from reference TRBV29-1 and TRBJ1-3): SAVISQKPSRDICQRGTSLTIQCQVDSQVTMMFWYRQQPGQSLTLIATANQGSEATYESGFVIDKFPISRPNLTFSTLTVSNMSPEDSSIYLCSVEEGDAPGNTIYFGEGSWLTVV.

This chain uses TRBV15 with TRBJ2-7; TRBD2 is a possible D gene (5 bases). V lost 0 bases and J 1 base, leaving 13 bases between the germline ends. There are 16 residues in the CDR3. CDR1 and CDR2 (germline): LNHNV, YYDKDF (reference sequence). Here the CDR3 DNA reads TGTGCCACCAGCAGAGATCGTGCGAGAGGGTCCTACGAGCAGTACTTC. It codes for CATSRDRARGSYEQYF.

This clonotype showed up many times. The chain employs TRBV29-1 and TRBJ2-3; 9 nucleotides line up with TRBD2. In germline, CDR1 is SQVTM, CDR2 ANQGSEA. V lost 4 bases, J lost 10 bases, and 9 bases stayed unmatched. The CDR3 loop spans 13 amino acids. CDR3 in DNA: TGCAGCGTTGCGGGAGGAGCGGGGGGCTCGCAGTATTTT. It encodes CSVAGGAGGSQYF.

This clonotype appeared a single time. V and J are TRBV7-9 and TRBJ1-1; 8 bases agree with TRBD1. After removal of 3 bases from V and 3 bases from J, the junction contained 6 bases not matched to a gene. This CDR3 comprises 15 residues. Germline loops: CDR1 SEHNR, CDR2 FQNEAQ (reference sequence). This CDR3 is CASSFGTGTYTEAFF. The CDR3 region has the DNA TGTGCCAGCAGCTTTGGGACAGGAACCTACACTGAAGCTTTCTTT.

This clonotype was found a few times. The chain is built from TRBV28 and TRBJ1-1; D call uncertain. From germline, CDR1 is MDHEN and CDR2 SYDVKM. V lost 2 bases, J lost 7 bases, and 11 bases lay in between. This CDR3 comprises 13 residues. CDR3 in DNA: TGTGCCAGCAGTTTAAGTCAGCACCTTGAAGCTTTCTTT. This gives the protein CASSLSQHLEAFF.

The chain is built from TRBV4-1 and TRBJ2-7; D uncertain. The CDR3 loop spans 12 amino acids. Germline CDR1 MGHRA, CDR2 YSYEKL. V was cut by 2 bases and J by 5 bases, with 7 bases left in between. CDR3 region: CASSQSGDEQYF. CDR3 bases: TGCGCCAGCAGCCAATCTGGGGACGAGCAGTACTTC.

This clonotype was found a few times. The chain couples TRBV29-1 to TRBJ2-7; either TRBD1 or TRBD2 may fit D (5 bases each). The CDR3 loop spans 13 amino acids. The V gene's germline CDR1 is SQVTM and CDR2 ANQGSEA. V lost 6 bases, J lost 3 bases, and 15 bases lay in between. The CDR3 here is CSVRTGRGYEQYF. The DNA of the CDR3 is TGCAGCGTCCGAACGGGACGCGGCTACGAGCAGTACTTC.

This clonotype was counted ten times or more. The CDR3 sequence is CSACWGKEETQYF. CDR3 nucleotides: TGCAGCGCGTGTTGGGGGAAGGAAGAGACCCAGTACTTC. The chain carries TRBV29-1 and TRBJ2-5, with D possibly being TRBD1 or TRBD2 (5 bases each). CDR3 length: 13 residues. Trimming stripped 7 bases from V and 3 bases from J, with 15 bases between. Germline V gene sequence: CDR1 SQVTM, CDR2 ANQGSEA.

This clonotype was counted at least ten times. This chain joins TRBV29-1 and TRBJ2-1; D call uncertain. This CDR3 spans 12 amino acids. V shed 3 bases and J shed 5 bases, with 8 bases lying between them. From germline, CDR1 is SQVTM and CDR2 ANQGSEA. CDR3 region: CSVELRNNEQFF. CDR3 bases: TGCAGCGTTGAGTTGCGCAACAATGAGCAGTTCTTC.